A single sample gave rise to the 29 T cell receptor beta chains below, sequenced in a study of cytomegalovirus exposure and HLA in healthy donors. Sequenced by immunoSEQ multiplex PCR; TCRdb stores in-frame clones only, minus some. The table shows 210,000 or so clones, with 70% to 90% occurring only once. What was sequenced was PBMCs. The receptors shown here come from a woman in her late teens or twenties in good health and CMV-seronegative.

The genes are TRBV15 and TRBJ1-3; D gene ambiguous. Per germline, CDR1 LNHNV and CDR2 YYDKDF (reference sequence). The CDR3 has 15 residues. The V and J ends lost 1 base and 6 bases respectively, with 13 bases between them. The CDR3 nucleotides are TGTGCCACCAGCAGAGGAGGGTTAGCCAAAAACACCATATATTTT. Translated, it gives CATSRGGLAKNTIYF.

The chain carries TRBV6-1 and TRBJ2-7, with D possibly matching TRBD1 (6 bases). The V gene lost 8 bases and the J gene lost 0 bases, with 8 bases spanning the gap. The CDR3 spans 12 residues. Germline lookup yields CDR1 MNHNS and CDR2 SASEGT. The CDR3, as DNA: TGTGCCAGCGGGGACAACTCCTACGAGCAGTACTTC. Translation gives CASGDNSYEQYF.

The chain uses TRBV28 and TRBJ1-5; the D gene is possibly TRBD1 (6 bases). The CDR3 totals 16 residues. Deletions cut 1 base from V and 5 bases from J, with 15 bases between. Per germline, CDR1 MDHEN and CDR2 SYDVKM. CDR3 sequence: CASSLYRQARDQPQHF. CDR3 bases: TGTGCCAGCAGTTTATATCGACAGGCCCGGGATCAGCCCCAGCATTTT.

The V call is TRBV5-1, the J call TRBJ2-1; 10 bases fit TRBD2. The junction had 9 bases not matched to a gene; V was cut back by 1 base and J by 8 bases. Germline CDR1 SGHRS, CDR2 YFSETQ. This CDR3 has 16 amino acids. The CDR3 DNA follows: TGCGCCAGCAGCTTGAGTCTAGCGGGAGATATCGATGAGCAGTTCTTC. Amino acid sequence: CASSLSLAGDIDEQFF.

CDR3 DNA: TGCAGCGCTCTGACAGGAAGCTACGAGCAGTACTTC. Encoded protein: CSALTGSYEQYF. The gene calls are TRBV29-1 and TRBJ2-7; perhaps TRBD1 as D (6 bases). The germline V gene has CDR1 SQVTM and CDR2 ANQGSEA. CDR3 length equals 12 residues. V shed 7 bases and J shed 3 bases, with 13 bases lying between them.

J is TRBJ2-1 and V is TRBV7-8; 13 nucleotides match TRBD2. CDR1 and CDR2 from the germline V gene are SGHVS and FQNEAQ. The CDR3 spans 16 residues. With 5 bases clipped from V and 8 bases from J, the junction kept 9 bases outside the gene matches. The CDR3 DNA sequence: TGTGCCAGCAGCCTCACGACTAGCGGGAGGTGGTATGAGCAGTTCTTC. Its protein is CASSLTTSGRWYEQFF.

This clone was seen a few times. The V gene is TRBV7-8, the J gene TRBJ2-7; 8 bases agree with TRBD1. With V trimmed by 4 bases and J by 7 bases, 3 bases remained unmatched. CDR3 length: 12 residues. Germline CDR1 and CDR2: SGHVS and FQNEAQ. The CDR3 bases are TGTGCCAGCAGCTGGACAGGGCGGGAGCAGTACTTC. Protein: CASSWTGREQYF.

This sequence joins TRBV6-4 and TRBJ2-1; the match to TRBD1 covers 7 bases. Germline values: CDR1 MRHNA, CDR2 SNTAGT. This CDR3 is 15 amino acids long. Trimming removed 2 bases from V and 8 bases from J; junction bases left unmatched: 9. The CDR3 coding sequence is TGTGCCAGCAGTGACGAACAGGGGTCTTCCCATGAGCAGTTCTTC. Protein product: CASSDEQGSSHEQFF.

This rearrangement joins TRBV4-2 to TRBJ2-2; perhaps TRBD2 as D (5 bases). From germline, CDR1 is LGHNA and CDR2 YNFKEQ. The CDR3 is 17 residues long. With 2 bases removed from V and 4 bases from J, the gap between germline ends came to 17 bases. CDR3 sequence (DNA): TGTGCCAGCAGCCAACCAGAGGGAGCTATGGTCACCGGGGAGCTGTTTTTT. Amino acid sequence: CASSQPEGAMVTGELFF.

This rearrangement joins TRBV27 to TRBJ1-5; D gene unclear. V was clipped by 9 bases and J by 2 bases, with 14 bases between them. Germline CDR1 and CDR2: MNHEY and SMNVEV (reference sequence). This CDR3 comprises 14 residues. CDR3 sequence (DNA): TGTGCCAGTCGTAGCACATCGCGCAATCAGCCCCAGCATTTT. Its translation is CASRSTSRNQPQHF.

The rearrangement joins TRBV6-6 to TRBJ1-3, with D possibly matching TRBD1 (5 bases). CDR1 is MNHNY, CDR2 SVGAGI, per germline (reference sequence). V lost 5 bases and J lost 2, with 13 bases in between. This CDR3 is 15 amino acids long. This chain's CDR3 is CASSPPGVAGNTIYF. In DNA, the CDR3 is TGTGCCAGCAGTCCGCCGGGGGTAGCTGGAAACACCATATATTTT.

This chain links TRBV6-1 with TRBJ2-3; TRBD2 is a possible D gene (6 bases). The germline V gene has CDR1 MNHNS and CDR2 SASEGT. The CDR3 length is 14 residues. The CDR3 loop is CAHGGAGGTDTQYF. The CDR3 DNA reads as TGTGCTCACGGTGGAGCGGGCGGGACAGATACGCAGTATTTT.

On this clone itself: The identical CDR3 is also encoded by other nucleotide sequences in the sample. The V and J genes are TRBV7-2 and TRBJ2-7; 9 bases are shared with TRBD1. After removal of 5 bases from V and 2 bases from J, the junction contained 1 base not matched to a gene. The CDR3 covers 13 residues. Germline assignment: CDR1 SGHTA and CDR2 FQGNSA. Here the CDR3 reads CASSRQGAYEQYF. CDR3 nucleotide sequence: TGTGCCAGCAGCCGACAGGGGGCCTACGAGCAGTACTTC.

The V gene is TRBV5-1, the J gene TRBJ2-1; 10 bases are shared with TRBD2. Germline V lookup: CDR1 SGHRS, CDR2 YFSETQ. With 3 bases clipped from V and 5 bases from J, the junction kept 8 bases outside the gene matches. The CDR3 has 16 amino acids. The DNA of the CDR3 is TGCGCCAGCAGCTCGATTAGGACTAGCGGAAACAATGAGCAGTTCTTC. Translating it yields CASSSIRTSGNNEQFF.

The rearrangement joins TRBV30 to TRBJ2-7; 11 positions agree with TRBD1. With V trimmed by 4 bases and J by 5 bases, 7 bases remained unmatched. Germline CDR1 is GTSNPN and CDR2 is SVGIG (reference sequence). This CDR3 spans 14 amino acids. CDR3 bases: TGTGCCTGGACAAAGGGACAGGGGGGAGACGAGCAGTACTTC. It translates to CAWTKGQGGDEQYF.

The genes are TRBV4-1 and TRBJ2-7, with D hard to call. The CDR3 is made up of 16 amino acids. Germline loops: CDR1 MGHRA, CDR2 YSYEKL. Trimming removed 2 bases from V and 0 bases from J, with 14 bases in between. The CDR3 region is CASSQNQAKSSYEQYF. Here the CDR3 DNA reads TGCGCCAGCAGCCAAAACCAGGCTAAGAGCTCCTACGAGCAGTACTTC.

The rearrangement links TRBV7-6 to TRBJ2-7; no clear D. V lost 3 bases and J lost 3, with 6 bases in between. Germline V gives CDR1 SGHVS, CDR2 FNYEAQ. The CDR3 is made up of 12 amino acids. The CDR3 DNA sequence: TGTGCCAGCAGCTTCTCAGGCTACGAGCAGTACTTC. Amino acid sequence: CASSFSGYEQYF.

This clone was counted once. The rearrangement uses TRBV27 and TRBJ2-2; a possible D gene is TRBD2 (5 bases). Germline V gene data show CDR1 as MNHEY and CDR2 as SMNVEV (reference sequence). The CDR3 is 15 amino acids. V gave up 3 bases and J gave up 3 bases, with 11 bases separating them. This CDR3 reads CASSFEGRDTGELFF. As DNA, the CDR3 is TGTGCCAGCAGTTTTGAGGGCCGGGACACCGGGGAGCTGTTTTTT.

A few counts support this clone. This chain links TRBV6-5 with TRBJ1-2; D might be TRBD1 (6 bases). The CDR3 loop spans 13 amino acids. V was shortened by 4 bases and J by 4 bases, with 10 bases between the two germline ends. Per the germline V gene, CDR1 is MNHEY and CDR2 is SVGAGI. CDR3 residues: CASSWTDRYGYTF. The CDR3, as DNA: TGTGCCAGCAGTTGGACAGACCGCTATGGCTACACCTTC.

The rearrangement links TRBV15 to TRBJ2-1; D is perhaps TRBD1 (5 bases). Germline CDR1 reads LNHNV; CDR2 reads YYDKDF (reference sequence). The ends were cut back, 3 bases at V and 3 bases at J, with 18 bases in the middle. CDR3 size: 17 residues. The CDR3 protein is CATSRAPRTGHYNEQFF. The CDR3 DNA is TGTGCCACCAGCAGGGCCCCCAGAACAGGACACTACAATGAGCAGTTCTTC.

CDR3 nucleotide sequence: TGTGCCAGCTCTCCCGCCGGGACTAGCGGGTTGGGGAAGTTCTTC. Translating it yields CASSPAGTSGLGKFF. The chain links TRBV12-1 to TRBJ2-1; the D call in the table, TRBD2, was not verified against the DNA. TRBV12-1 is termed a pseudogene. This CDR3 comprises 15 residues.

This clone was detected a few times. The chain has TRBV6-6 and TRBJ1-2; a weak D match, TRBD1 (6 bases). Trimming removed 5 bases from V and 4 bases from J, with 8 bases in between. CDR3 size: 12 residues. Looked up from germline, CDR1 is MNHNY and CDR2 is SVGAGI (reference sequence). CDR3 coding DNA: TGTGCCAGCAGTGACAGGTCCTATGGCTACACCTTC. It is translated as CASSDRSYGYTF.

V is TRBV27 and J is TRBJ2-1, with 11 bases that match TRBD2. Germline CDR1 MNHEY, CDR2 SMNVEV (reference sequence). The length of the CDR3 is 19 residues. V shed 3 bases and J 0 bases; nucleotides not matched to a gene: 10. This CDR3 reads CASSFTGLAVRSSYNEQFF. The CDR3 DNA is TGTGCCAGCAGTTTTACGGGACTAGCGGTTCGGAGCTCCTACAATGAGCAGTTCTTC.

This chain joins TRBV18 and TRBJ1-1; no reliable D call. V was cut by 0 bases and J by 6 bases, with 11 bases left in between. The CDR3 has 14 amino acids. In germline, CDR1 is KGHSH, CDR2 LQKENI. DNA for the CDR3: TGTGCCAGCTCACCACCGAGCGGTGGTGCTGAAGCTTTCTTT. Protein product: CASSPPSGGAEAFF.

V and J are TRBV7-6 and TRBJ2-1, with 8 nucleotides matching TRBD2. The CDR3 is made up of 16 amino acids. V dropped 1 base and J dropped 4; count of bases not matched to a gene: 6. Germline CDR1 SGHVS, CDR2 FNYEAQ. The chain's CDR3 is CASSLVAGRSYNEQFF. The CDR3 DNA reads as TGTGCCAGCAGCTTAGTAGCGGGGCGATCATACAATGAGCAGTTCTTC.

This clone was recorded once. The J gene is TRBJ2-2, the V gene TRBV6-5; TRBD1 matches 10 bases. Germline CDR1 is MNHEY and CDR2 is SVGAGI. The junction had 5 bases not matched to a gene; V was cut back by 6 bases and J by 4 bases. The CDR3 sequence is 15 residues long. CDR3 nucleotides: TGTGCCAGCAGAAGACAGGGGGCGGTCACCGGGGAGCTGTTTTTT. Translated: CASRRQGAVTGELFF.

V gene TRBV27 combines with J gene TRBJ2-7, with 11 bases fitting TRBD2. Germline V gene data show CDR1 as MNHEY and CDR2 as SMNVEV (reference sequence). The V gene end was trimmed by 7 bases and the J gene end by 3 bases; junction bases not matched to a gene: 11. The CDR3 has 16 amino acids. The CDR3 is CASTALAGAGYYEQYF. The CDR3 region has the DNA TGTGCCAGCACCGCACTAGCGGGAGCGGGCTACTACGAGCAGTACTTC.

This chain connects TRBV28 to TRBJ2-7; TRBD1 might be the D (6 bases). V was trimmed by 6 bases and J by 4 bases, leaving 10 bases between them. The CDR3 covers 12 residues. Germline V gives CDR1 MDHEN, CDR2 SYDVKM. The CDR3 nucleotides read TGTGCCAGCAGCAGAACAGGGTACGAGCAGTACTTC. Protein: CASSRTGYEQYF.

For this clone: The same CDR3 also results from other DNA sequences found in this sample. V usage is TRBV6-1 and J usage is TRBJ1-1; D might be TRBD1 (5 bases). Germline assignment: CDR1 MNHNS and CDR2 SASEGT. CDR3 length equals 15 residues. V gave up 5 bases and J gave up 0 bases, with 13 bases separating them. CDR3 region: CASSPWTKMNTEAFF. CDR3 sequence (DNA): TGTGCCAGCAGTCCTTGGACAAAGATGAACACTGAAGCTTTCTTT.